These 7 T cell receptor beta chains originate from one sample sequenced in a study of human T cells and chemical hapten exposure. Time point: patch test 3, about 24 weeks after DPC sensitization. Treatment denoted: therapeutic diphenylcyclopropenone sensitization with weekly scalp DPC. TCRdb reprocessed the RACE reads with MiXCR, giving one entry per CDR3 protein. The data show more than 95,000 distinct CDR3 sequences, with 27% seen just once and about a tenth held by the top ten. This sample comprised whole blood, obtained in connection with sensitization to the hapten diphenylcyclopropenone (DPC). The receptors here all came from a man aged 35 to 55 with alopecia areata. Some clones in this sample may be carry-over from other donors' samples.

The rearrangement links TRBV3-1 to TRBJ2-3; a weak D match, TRBD2 (5 bases). Trimming left V 6 bases short and J 6 bases short, with 19 bases between. Germline assignment: CDR1 LGHDT and CDR2 YNNKEL (reference sequence). The CDR3 is 15 amino acids. In DNA form, the CDR3 reads TGTGCCAGCAGGCCCGGGGAGCTGCGGGCGGATACGCAGTATTTT. This translates into CASRPGELRADTQYF.

The chain recombines TRBV15 with TRBJ2-3, with 10 bases fitting TRBD2. Trimming at V came to 3 bases and at J to 0 bases, leaving 0 bases not matched to a gene. The CDR3 runs to 15 residues. Germline V CDR1 and CDR2: LNHNV, YYDKDF (reference sequence). CDR3 nucleotides: TGTGCCACCAGCAGGACTAGCGGGAGCACAGATACGCAGTATTTT. Translation: CATSRTSGSTDTQYF. The full variable domain, its missing parts supplied by reference TRBV15 and TRBJ2-3, is DAMVIQNPRYQVTQFGKPVTLSCSQTLNHNVMYWYQQKSSQAPKLLFHYYDKDFNNEADTPDNFQSRRPNTSFCFLDIRSPGLGDTAMYLCATSRTSGSTDTQYFGPGTRLTVL.

This clonotype was seen a handful of times. The CDR3 sequence: CASSGGTSGRNTQYF. In DNA form, the CDR3 reads TGTGCCAGCAGTGGAGGGACTAGCGGGAGGAATACGCAGTATTTT. The chain recombines TRBV27 with TRBJ2-3, with 15 bases that match TRBD2. This CDR3 comprises 15 residues. Trimming removed 5 bases from V and 7 bases from J; junction bases left unmatched: 4. CDR1 MNHEY and CDR2 SMNVEV come from the germline V gene (reference sequence).

This chain uses TRBV5-1 with TRBJ2-1, with D perhaps TRBD2 (5 bases). V lost 0 bases and J 6 bases, leaving 7 bases between the germline ends. Germline V gene data show CDR1 as SGHRS and CDR2 as YFSETQ. The CDR3 has 13 residues. CDR3 protein: CASSLDSANEQFF. CDR3 nucleotides: TGCGCCAGCAGCTTGGATAGCGCCAATGAGCAGTTCTTC.

This rearrangement joins TRBV28 to TRBJ2-7; a weak D match, TRBD1 (5 bases). The CDR3 is made up of 15 amino acids. Per germline, CDR1 MDHEN and CDR2 SYDVKM. V lost 4 bases to trimming and J lost 6 bases, with 19 bases between them. CDR3 bases: TGTGCCAGCAGTTACCTCGAATCGCAGGGATCCGAGCAGTACTTC. It codes for CASSYLESQGSEQYF.

The rearrangement joins TRBV4-1 to TRBJ2-7; D remains ambiguous. This CDR3 has 13 amino acids. V was clipped by 0 bases and J by 3 bases, with 6 bases between them. CDR1 is MGHRA, CDR2 YSYEKL, per germline. CDR3 DNA sequence: TGCGCCAGCAGCCAAGATTTGAACTACGAGCAGTACTTC. Amino acids: CASSQDLNYEQYF.

This sequence joins TRBV29-1 and TRBJ2-3, with 9 nucleotides matching TRBD2. V dropped 4 bases and J dropped 9; count of bases not matched to a gene: 11. Germline V gene data show CDR1 as SQVTM and CDR2 as ANQGSEA. The CDR3 length is 14 residues. The CDR3 DNA reads TGCAGCGTTGGGCTAGCGGGACCGGGGGTGACGCAGTATTTT. Translated: CSVGLAGPGVTQYF.